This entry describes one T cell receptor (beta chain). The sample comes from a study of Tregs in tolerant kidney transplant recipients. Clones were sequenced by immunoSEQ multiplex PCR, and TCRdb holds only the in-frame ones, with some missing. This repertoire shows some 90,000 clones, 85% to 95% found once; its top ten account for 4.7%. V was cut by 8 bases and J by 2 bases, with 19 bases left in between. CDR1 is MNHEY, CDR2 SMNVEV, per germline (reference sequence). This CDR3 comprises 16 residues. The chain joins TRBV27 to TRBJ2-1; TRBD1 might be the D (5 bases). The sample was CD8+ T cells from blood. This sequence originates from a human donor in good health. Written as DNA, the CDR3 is TGTGCCAGCGGCATAAGGGGCCGCAAGGCCTACAATGAGCAGTTCTTC. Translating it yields CASGIRGRKAYNEQFF.